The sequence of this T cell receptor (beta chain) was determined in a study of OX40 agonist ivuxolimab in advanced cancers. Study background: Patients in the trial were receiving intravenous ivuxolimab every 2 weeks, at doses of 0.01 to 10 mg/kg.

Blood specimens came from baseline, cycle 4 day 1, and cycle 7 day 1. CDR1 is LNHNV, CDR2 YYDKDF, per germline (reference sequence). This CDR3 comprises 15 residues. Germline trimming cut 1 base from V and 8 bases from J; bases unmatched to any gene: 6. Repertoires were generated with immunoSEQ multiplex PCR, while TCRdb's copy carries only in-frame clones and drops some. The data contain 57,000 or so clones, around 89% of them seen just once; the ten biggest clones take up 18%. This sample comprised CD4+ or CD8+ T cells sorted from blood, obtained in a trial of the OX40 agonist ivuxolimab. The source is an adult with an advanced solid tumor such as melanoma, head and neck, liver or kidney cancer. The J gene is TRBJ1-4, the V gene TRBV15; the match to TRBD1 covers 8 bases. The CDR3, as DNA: TGTGCCACCAGCAGAGCGCAGGGGGCAAAGGAAAAACTGTTTTTT. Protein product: CATSRAQGAKEKLFF.